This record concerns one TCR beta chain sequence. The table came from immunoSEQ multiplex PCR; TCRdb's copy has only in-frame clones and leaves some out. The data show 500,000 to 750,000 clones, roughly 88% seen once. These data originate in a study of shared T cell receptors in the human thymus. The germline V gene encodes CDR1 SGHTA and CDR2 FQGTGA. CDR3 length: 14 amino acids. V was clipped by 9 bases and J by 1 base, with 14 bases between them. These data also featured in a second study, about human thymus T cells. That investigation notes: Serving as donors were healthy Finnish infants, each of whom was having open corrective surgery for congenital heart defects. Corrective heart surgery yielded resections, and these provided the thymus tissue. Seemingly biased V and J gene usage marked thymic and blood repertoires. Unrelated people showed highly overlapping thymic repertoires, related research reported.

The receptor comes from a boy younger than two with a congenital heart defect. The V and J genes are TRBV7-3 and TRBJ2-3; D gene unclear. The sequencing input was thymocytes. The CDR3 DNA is TGTGCCAGAGCCCCCAGCGCCTGCACAGATACGCAGTATTTT. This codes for CARAPSACTDTQYF.